A selection of T cell receptor beta chains follows, all from one sample in a study of early T cells in non-severe SARS-CoV-2 infection. TCRdb independently ran MiXCR on the 5' RACE reads; one entry per CDR3 protein. The sample has some 82,000 distinct CDR3 sequences, roughly 12% seen once. The input for sequencing was whole blood, taken at baseline. The receptor set was obtained from an adult who was a healthcare worker with PCR-confirmed SARS-CoV-2 infection or an uninfected control (not recorded which). CDR3s include the opening cysteine and the closing phenylalanine or tryptophan. The order of the fields is V gene, D gene, clone size, J gene, CDR3 DNA, CDR3 protein. A D gene is named only where the DNA matches it firmly. Size tells how often a clone was seen (once, few, many) or the class of an expanded clone, and some rows leave it out.

V gene: TRBV11-2
D gene: TRBD2
clone size: few
J gene: TRBJ2-1
CDR3 DNA: TGTGCCAGCAGCTCTGGGACTAGCGGGAGGGTCAATGAGCAGTTCTTC
CDR3 protein: CASSSGTSGRVNEQFF

V gene: TRBV2
D gene: -
clone size: many
J gene: TRBJ1-3
CDR3 DNA: TGTGCCAGAACTTCCAGAATCTCTGGAAACACCATATATTTT
CDR3 protein: CARTSRISGNTIYF

V gene: TRBV10-3
D gene: TRBD1
clone size: -
J gene: TRBJ1-6
CDR3 DNA: TGTGCCATCAGTGAGAAATCCGGGACAGGGGATTCACCCCTCCACTTT
CDR3 protein: CAISEKSGTGDSPLHF

V gene: TRBV3-1
D gene: TRBD2
clone size: -
J gene: TRBJ2-5
CDR3 DNA: TGTGCCAGCAGCCAAGCTAGGAGCGGGGGGGCGTCGGAGACCCAGTACTTC
CDR3 protein: CASSQARSGGASETQYF

V gene: TRBV28
D gene: -
clone size: -
J gene: TRBJ2-2
CDR3 DNA: TGTGCCAGCAGTTTACAGGGGCCCGGGGAGCTGTTTTTT
CDR3 protein: CASSLQGPGELFF

V gene: TRBV5-1
D gene: -
clone size: -
J gene: TRBJ2-4
CDR3 DNA: TGCGCCAGCAGCTTGGCAGTCGGAAACATTCAGTACTTC
CDR3 protein: CASSLAVGNIQYF

V gene: TRBV11-3
D gene: TRBD1
clone size: -
J gene: TRBJ2-1
CDR3 DNA: TGTGCCAGCAACCCCGGGACAGGGGGCATCTACAATGAGCAGTTCTTC
CDR3 protein: CASNPGTGGIYNEQFF

V gene: TRBV28
D gene: TRBD2
clone size: -
J gene: TRBJ2-1
CDR3 DNA: TGTGCCAGCAGTTACCCCGGGACTAGCTTCTACAATGAGCAGTTCTTC
CDR3 protein: CASSYPGTSFYNEQFF

V gene: TRBV24-1
D gene: -
clone size: -
J gene: TRBJ2-1
CDR3 DNA: TGTGCCACCAGTGAAGACTCCTACAATGAGCAGTTCTTC
CDR3 protein: CATSEDSYNEQFF

V gene: TRBV27
D gene: TRBD1
clone size: many
J gene: TRBJ1-2
CDR3 DNA: TGTGCCAGCAGTCAACGACAGGGGCGTAACTATGGCTACACCTTC
CDR3 protein: CASSQRQGRNYGYTF

V gene: TRBV7-8
D gene: TRBD2
clone size: -
J gene: TRBJ2-5
CDR3 DNA: TGTGCCAGCAGCACCGGGACTAGCTGGGGGGAGACCCAGTACTTC
CDR3 protein: CASSTGTSWGETQYF

V gene: TRBV27
D gene: -
clone size: many
J gene: TRBJ1-6
CDR3 DNA: TGTGCCACCTCTAACGGCTATAATTCACCCCTCCACTTT
CDR3 protein: CATSNGYNSPLHF

V gene: TRBV6-6
D gene: -
clone size: -
J gene: TRBJ1-3
CDR3 DNA: TGTGCCGCCGGGGGGAACTCTGGAAACACCATATATTTT
CDR3 protein: CAAGGNSGNTIYF

V gene: TRBV20-1
D gene: TRBD2
clone size: many
J gene: TRBJ2-1
CDR3 DNA: TGCAGTGCTAGGCAACTCAAAGCGGGAGATTACGGCAATGAGCAGTTCTTC
CDR3 protein: CSARQLKAGDYGNEQFF

V gene: TRBV11-3
D gene: -
clone size: -
J gene: TRBJ2-3
CDR3 DNA: TGTGCCAGCAGCCCCCAGGCGGCTCTCGGCACAGATACGCAGTATTTT
CDR3 protein: CASSPQAALGTDTQYF

V gene: TRBV11-2
D gene: TRBD2
clone size: many
J gene: TRBJ2-3
CDR3 DNA: TGTGCCAGCAGCTCCCCCGGACTAGTTGGATTCCAGGGCAGCACAGATACGCAGTATTTT
CDR3 protein: CASSSPGLVGFQGSTDTQYF

V gene: TRBV28
D gene: -
clone size: -
J gene: TRBJ2-5
CDR3 DNA: TGTGCCAGCAGGGGGACGGGAGAGACCCAGTACTTC
CDR3 protein: CASRGTGETQYF

V gene: TRBV7-9
D gene: TRBD1
clone size: few
J gene: TRBJ1-6
CDR3 DNA: TGTGCCAGCAGTTCGGGACAGGGGACGTCACCCCTCCACTTT
CDR3 protein: CASSSGQGTSPLHF

V gene: TRBV12-5
D gene: -
clone size: -
J gene: TRBJ1-1
CDR3 DNA: TGTGCTAGTGGTTTGGAGGCAGGGCCTGGCACTGAAGCTTTCTTT
CDR3 protein: CASGLEAGPGTEAFF

V gene: TRBV20-1
D gene: TRBD1
clone size: many
J gene: TRBJ2-7
CDR3 DNA: TGCAGTGCCGGACAGGGGACAACCTACGAGCAGTACTTC
CDR3 protein: CSAGQGTTYEQYF

V gene: TRBV29-1
D gene: TRBD2
clone size: many
J gene: TRBJ2-1
CDR3 DNA: TGCAGCGTGCCAGGGCAGCGGGGCCTAAGCTCCTACAATGAGCAGTTCTTC
CDR3 protein: CSVPGQRGLSSYNEQFF

V gene: TRBV20-1
D gene: -
clone size: few
J gene: TRBJ2-7
CDR3 DNA: TGCAGTGCTCTACAAGAGGTCCCTTCCTACGAGCAGTACTTC
CDR3 protein: CSALQEVPSYEQYF

V gene: TRBV12-3/TRBV12-4
D gene: TRBD1
clone size: many
J gene: TRBJ2-5
CDR3 DNA: TGTGCCAGCAGTCTTGGGACAGGGCAAGAGACCCAGTACTTC
CDR3 protein: CASSLGTGQETQYF

V gene: TRBV3-1
D gene: -
clone size: -
J gene: TRBJ2-4
CDR3 DNA: TGTGCCAGCAGCGGGGCACGGCTAGCCAAAAACATTCAGTACTTC
CDR3 protein: CASSGARLAKNIQYF